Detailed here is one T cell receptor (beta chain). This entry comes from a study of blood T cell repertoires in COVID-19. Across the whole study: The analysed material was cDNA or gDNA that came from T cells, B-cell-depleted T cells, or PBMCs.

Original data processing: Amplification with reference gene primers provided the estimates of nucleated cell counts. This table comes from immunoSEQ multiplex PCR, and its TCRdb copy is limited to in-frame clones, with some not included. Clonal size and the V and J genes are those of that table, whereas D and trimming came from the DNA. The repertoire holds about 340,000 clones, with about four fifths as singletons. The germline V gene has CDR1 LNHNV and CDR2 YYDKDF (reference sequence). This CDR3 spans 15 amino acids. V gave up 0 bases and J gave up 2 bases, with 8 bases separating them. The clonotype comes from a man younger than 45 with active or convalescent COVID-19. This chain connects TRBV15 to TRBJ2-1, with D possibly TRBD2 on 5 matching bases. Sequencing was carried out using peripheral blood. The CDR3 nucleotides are TGTGCCACCAGCAGAGAAGCGGAGACCTACAATGAGCAGTTCTTC. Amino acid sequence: CATSREAETYNEQFF.